This record looks at one TCR beta chain sequence and its context. Authors' analysis steps: The assay estimated nucleated cells by amplifying reference gene primers. The data were produced by immunoSEQ multiplex PCR, yet TCRdb's version contains in-frame clones alone and is incomplete. V and J calls and clone size are those listed in that table; D and trimming were worked out from the DNA. The sample includes a few hundred thousand clones, 85% to 90% of them seen just once. The data derive from a study of blood T cell repertoires in COVID-19. Across the study: Researchers got acute and convalescent COVID-19 samples from the United States, Italy and Spain.

With 3 bases removed from V and 2 bases from J, the gap between germline ends came to 10 bases. This CDR3 contains 15 residues. Germline CDR1 reads KGHDR; CDR2 reads SFDVKD. The V gene is TRBV24-1, the J gene TRBJ1-5, with D maybe TRBD1 (5 bases). The sequence was collected from a man aged 25 to 40 who had recovered from COVID-19. Sequenced material: PBMCs or T cells enriched from blood (not recorded which). CDR3 bases: TGTGCCACCAGTGATGGGGCGTGGGGCAATCAGCCCCAGCATTTT. Its protein is CATSDGAWGNQPQHF.